This T cell receptor (beta chain) was sequenced during a study of blood T cell repertoires in COVID-19. Study summary: The origin of the acute and convalescent COVID-19 samples was the United States, Italy and Spain. In each case, the material was cDNA or gDNA derived from T cells, B-cell-depleted T cells, or PBMCs.

Authors' data handling: Amplifying reference gene primers gave estimates of nucleated cell counts. Some clones are missing from TCRdb's copy, which holds only in-frame ones; the method was immunoSEQ multiplex PCR. V and J calls and clone size are those listed in that table; D and trimming were worked out from the DNA. The sample has about 78,000 clones; more than 80% are singletons. The CDR3 totals 15 residues. Trimming took 2 bases from V and 5 from J, leaving 10 bases between them. Germline V gives CDR1 SNHLY, CDR2 FYNNEI. The rearrangement joins TRBV2 to TRBJ1-6, with D possibly TRBD1 on 6 matching bases. Input material: peripheral blood. The TCR was taken from a woman over 75 with acute or convalescent COVID-19. The CDR3 sequence is CASSEQQGNNSPLHF. CDR3 DNA: TGTGCCAGCAGTGAACAACAGGGCAATAATTCACCCCTCCACTTT.